This T cell receptor beta chain was sequenced in a study of shared clonotypes between healthy human individuals. This clone has only one observation. What it recognizes is unknown. This may come from a read error, since a much larger clone is one base off. The same CDR3 can be traced to other DNA sequences in this sample. Per germline, CDR1 SNHLY and CDR2 FYNNEI. V lost 6 bases to trimming and J lost 1 base, with 6 bases between them. CDR3 size: 13 residues. Study-level points and caveats: Only blood underwent sampling, and tissue repertoires likely differ. Depth was large, yet rarefaction showed that sorted-subset sequencing was incomplete.

Some clones are missing from TCRdb's copy, which holds only in-frame ones; the method was immunoSEQ multiplex PCR. The table lists around 940,000 clones, 76% of them singletons. The sample taken for sequencing was memory CD4+ T cells sorted from blood. Subset here: CD45RA-negative fraction. The chain recombines TRBV2 with TRBJ2-2; D might be TRBD1 (6 bases). The sequence came from a young man in good health. CDR3 nucleotides: TGTGCCAGCAGGGGACAGAACACCGGGGAGCTGTTTTTT. Translated, it gives CASRGQNTGELFF.